This entry features one T cell receptor beta chain sequence. Cohort assignment relied on participant-reported clinical history. Donors in Cohort 3 counted as recovered after two negative PCRs, clearance, or symptom resolution. This entry comes from a study of blood T cell repertoires in COVID-19. In the study overall: PBMCs, B-cell-depleted T cells, or T cells provided the cDNA or gDNA that made up the material.

Libraries were prepared by immunoSEQ multiplex PCR; TCRdb keeps only in-frame clonotypes and omits some of them. Altogether just over 350,000 clones are present, roughly 90% being singletons, with the ten largest covering around 3%. Trimming cost V 0 bases and J 5 bases; bases outside gene matches: 6. From germline, CDR1 is SGHRS and CDR2 YFSETQ. This CDR3 is built from 16 residues. Sequences were obtained from PBMCs or T cells enriched from blood (not recorded which). This chain joins TRBV5-1 and TRBJ2-2; 8 bases line up with TRBD2. This clonotype was sampled from a woman aged 25-40 years who had recovered from COVID-19. The CDR3 nucleotides read TGCGCCAGCAGCTTGGGAGCGGGAGTAGATACCGGGGAGCTGTTTTTT. The encoded protein is CASSLGAGVDTGELFF.